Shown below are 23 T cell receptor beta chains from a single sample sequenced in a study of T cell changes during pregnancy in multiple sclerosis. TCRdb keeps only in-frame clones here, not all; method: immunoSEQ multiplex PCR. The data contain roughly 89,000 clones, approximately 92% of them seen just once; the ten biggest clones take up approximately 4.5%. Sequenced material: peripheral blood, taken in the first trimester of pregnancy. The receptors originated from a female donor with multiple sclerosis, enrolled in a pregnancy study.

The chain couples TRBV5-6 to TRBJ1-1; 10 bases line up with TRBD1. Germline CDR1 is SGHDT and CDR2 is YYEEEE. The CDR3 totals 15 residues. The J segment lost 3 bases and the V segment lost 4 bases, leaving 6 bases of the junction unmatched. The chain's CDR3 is CASSPTGQGYTEAFF. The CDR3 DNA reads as TGTGCCAGCAGCCCCACGGGACAGGGGTACACTGAAGCTTTCTTT.

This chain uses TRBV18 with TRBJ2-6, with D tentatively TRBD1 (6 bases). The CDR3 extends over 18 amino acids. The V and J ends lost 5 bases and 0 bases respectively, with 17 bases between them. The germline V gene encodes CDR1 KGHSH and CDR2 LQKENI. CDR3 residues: CASSTRDKISSGANVLTF. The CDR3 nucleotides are TGTGCCAGCTCAACACGGGACAAGATAAGCTCTGGGGCCAACGTCCTGACTTTC.

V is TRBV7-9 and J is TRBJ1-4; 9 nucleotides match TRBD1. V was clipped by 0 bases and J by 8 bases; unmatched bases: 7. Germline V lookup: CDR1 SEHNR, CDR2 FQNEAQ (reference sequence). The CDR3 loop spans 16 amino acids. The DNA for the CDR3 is TGTGCCAGCAGCTTAGCCACCGGGACAGGGAACGAAAAACTGTTTTTT. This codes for CASSLATGTGNEKLFF.

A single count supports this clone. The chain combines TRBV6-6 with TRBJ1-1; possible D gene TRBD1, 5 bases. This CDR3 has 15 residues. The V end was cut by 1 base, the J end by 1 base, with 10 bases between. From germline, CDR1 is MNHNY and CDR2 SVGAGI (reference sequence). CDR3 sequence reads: CASSYLQQGNTEAFF. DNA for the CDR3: TGTGCCAGCAGTTACTTACAGCAGGGGAACACTGAAGCTTTCTTT.

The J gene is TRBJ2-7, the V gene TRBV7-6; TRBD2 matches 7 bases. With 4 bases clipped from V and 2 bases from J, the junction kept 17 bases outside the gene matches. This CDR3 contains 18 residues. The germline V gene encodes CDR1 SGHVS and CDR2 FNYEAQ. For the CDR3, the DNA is TGTGCCAGCAGCTGGGGGGAGGGACCCGCCCTGGGTCCCTACGAGCAGTACTTC. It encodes CASSWGEGPALGPYEQYF.

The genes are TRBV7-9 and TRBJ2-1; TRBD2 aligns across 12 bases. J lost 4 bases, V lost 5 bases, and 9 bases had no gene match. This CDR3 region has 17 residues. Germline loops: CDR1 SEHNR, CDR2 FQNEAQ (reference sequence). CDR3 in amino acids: CASSPTTGTSGYNEQFF. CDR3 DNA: TGTGCCAGCAGCCCGACCACCGGGACTAGCGGGTACAATGAGCAGTTCTTC.

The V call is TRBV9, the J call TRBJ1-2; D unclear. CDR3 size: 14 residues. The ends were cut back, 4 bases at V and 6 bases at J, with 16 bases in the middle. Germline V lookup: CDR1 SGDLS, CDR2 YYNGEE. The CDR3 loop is CASSSGHLINGYTF. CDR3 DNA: TGTGCCAGCAGCTCTGGGCACCTGATTAATGGCTACACCTTC.

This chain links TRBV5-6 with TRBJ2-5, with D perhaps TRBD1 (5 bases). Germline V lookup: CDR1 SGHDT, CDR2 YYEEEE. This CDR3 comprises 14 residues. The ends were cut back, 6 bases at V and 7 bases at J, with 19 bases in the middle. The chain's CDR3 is CASIPGLNGATQYF. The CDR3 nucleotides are TGTGCCAGCATTCCGGGCCTCAATGGGGCGACCCAGTACTTC.

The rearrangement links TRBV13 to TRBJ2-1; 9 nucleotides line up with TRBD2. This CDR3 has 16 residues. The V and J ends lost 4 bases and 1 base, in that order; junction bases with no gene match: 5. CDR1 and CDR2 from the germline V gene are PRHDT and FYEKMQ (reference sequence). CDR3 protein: CASSSIAGESYNEQFF. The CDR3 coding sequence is TGTGCCAGCAGCTCGATAGCGGGGGAATCCTACAATGAGCAGTTCTTC.

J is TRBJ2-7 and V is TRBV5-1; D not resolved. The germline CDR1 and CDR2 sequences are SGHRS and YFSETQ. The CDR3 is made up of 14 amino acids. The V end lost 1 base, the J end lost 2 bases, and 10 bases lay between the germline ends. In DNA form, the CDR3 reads TGCGCCAGCAGCTTGCCTTCAGGAACCTACGAGCAGTACTTC. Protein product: CASSLPSGTYEQYF.

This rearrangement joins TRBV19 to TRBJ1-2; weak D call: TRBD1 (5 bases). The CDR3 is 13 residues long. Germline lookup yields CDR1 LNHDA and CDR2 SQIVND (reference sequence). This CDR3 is CAAGVSSFYGYTF. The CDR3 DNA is TGTGCTGCGGGGGTGAGCTCCTTCTATGGCTACACCTTC.

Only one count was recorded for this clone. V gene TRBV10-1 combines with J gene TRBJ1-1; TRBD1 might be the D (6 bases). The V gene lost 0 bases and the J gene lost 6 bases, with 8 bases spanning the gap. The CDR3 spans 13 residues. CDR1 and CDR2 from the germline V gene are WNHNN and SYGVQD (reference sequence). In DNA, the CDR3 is TGCGCCAGCAGTGAGTCACAGGGCGCTGAAGCTTTCTTT. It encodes CASSESQGAEAFF.

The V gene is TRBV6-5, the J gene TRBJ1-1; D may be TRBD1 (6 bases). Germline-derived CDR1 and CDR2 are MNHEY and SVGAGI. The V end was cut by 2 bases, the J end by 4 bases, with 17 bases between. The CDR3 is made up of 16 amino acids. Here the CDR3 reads CASSYTSAGAGTEAFF. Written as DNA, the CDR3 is TGTGCCAGCAGTTACACCTCGGCAGGGGCCGGCACTGAAGCTTTCTTT.

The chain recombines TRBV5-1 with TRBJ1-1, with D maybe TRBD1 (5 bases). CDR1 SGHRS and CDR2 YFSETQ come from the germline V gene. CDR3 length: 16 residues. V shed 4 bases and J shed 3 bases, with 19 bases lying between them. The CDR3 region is CASSPGGWSADTEAFF. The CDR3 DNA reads TGCGCCAGCAGCCCGGGGGGGTGGTCAGCGGACACTGAAGCTTTCTTT. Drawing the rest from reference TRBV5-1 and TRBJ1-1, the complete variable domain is KAGVTQTPRYLIKTRGQQVTLSCSPISGHRSVSWYQQTPGQGLQFLFEYFSETQRNKGNFPGRFSGRQFSNSRSEMNVSTLELGDSALYLCASSPGGWSADTEAFFGQGTRLTVV.

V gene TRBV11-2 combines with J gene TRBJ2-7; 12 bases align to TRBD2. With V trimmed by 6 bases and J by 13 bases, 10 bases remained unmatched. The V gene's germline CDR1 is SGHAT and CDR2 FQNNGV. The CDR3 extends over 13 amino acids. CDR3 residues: CASSQGLAGRFYF. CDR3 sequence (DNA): TGTGCCAGCAGTCAAGGACTAGCGGGGCGCTTTTACTTC.

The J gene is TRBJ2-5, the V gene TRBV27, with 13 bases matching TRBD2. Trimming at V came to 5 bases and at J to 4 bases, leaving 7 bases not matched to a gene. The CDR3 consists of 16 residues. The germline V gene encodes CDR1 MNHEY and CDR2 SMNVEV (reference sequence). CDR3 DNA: TGTGCCAGCAGTCCCGGACTAGCGGGGGCCAGAGAGACCCAGTACTTC. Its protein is CASSPGLAGARETQYF.

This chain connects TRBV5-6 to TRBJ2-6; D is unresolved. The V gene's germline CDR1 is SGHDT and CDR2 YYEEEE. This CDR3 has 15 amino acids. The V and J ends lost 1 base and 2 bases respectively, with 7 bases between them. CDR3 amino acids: CASSLYPAGANVLTF. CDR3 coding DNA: TGTGCCAGCAGCTTGTATCCCGCTGGGGCCAACGTCCTGACTTTC.

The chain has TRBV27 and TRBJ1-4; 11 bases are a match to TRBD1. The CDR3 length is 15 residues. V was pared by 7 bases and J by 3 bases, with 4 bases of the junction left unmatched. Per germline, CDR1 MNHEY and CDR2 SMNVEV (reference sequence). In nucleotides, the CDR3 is TGTGCCAGCATGGACAGGGGGCTTCCTAATGAAAAACTGTTTTTT. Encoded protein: CASMDRGLPNEKLFF.

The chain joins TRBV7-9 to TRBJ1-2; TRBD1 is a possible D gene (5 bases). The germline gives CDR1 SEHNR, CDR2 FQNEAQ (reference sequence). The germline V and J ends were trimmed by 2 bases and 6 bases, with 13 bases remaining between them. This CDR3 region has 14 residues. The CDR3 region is CASSLTGDSDGYTF. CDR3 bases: TGTGCCAGCAGCTTAACCGGGGACTCGGATGGCTACACCTTC.

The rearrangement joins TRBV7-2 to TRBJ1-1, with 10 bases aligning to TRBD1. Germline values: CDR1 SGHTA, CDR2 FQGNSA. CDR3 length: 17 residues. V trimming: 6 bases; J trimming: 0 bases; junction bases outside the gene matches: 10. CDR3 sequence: CASRRTGGSLLNTEAFF. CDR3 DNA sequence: TGTGCCAGCAGGCGGACAGGGGGGAGCCTCCTGAACACTGAAGCTTTCTTT.

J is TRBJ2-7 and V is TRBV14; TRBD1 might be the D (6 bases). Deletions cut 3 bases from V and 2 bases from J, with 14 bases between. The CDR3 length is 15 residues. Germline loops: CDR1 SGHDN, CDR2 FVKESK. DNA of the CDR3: TGTGCCAGCAGCCACCGACAGGTGATTCCCTACGAGCAGTACTTC. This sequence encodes CASSHRQVIPYEQYF. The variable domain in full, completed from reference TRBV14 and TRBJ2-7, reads EAGVTQFPSHSVIEKGQTVTLRCDPISGHDNLYWYRRVMGKEIKFLLHFVKESKQDESGMPNNRFLAERTGGTYSTLKVQPAELEDSGVYFCASSHRQVIPYEQYFGPGTRLTVT.

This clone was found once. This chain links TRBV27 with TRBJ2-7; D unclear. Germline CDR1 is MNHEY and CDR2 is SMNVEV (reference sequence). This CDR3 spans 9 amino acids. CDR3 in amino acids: CGNSYEQYF. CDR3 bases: TGTGGTAACTCCTACGAGCAGTACTTC.

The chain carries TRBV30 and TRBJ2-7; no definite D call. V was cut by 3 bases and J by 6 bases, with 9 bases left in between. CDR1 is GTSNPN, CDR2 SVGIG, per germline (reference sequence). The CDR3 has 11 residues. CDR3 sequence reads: CAWSVMSEQYF. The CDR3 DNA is TGTGCCTGGAGCGTCATGAGCGAGCAGTACTTC.